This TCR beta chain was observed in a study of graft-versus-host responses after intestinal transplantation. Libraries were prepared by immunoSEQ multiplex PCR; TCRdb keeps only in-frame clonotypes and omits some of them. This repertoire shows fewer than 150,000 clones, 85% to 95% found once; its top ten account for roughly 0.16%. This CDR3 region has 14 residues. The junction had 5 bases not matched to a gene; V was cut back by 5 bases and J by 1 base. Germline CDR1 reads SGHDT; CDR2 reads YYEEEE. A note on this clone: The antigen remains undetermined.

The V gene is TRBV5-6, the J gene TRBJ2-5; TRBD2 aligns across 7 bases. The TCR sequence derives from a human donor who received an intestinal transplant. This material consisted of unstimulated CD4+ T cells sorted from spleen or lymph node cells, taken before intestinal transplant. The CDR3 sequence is CASRLGGGQETQYF. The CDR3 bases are TGTGCCAGCAGACTCGGCGGGGGCCAAGAGACCCAGTACTTC.